A selection of T cell receptor beta chains follows, all from one sample in a study of cytomegalovirus exposure and HLA in healthy donors. Measured with immunoSEQ multiplex PCR; TCRdb has only the in-frame clones, and not every one. The sample lists roughly 52,000 clones, about 90% occurring once. Input material: PBMCs. The receptors stem from a young woman in good health and CMV-seronegative. Both conserved end residues are part of each CDR3. Each record gives: V gene, D gene, clone size, J gene, CDR3 protein, CDR3 DNA. A D gene is named only where the DNA matches it firmly. The size field is filled for only some rows; it gives once, few, many or a size class.

v_gene: TRBV19; d_gene: .; abundance: .; j_gene: TRBJ2-7; CDR3aa: CASSSRLNGDYEQYF; CDR3nt: TGTGCCAGTAGTTCTCGCCTGAACGGAGACTACGAGCAGTACTTC
v_gene: TRBV27; d_gene: TRBD1; abundance: .; j_gene: TRBJ1-3; CDR3aa: CASSPLLGQGSGNTIYF; CDR3nt: TGTGCCAGCAGTCCCTTACTCGGACAGGGCTCTGGAAACACCATATATTTT
v_gene: TRBV10-3; d_gene: TRBD2; abundance: .; j_gene: TRBJ2-1; CDR3aa: CAISPPLAGGTDEQFF; CDR3nt: TGTGCCATCAGTCCTCCGCTAGCGGGAGGGACCGATGAGCAGTTCTTC
v_gene: TRBV5-4; d_gene: TRBD1; abundance: .; j_gene: TRBJ2-5; CDR3aa: CASSLRGQGYETQYF; CDR3nt: TGTGCCAGCAGCTTGCGCGGACAGGGCTACGAGACCCAGTACTTC
v_gene: TRBV28; d_gene: .; abundance: .; j_gene: TRBJ2-5; CDR3aa: CASSLSRWGQPQETQYF; CDR3nt: TGTGCCAGCAGTTTGTCTCGTTGGGGGCAGCCTCAAGAGACCCAGTACTTC
v_gene: TRBV5-1; d_gene: TRBD1; abundance: .; j_gene: TRBJ2-5; CDR3aa: CASSLGAGTATDQYF; CDR3nt: TGCGCCAGCAGCTTGGGGGCCGGGACAGCGACGGACCAGTACTTC
v_gene: TRBV6-1; d_gene: .; abundance: .; j_gene: TRBJ1-5; CDR3aa: CASSDGGTGNQPQHF; CDR3nt: TGTGCCAGCAGTGATGGAGGGACGGGAAATCAGCCCCAGCATTTT
v_gene: TRBV9; d_gene: TRBD2; abundance: .; j_gene: TRBJ2-1; CDR3aa: CASSVEGGSVYNEQFF; CDR3nt: TGTGCCAGCAGCGTAGAGGGCGGGAGTGTGTACAATGAGCAGTTCTTC
v_gene: TRBV7-9; d_gene: .; abundance: .; j_gene: TRBJ2-1; CDR3aa: CASSQEGPGNEQFF; CDR3nt: TGTGCCAGCAGCCAAGAGGGCCCGGGCAATGAGCAGTTCTTC
v_gene: TRBV7-8; d_gene: TRBD1; abundance: once; j_gene: TRBJ1-2; CDR3aa: CASSLGTGDLYGYTF; CDR3nt: TGTGCCAGCAGCTTAGGGACAGGGGATCTCTATGGCTACACCTTC
v_gene: TRBV29-1; d_gene: TRBD1; abundance: .; j_gene: TRBJ2-7; CDR3aa: CSVEPGQGSYEQYF; CDR3nt: TGCAGCGTTGAGCCGGGACAGGGTTCCTACGAGCAGTACTTC
v_gene: TRBV6-6; d_gene: .; abundance: .; j_gene: TRBJ2-5; CDR3aa: CASSYSGRQEETQYF; CDR3nt: TGTGCCAGCAGTTACTCCGGGCGACAGGAAGAGACCCAGTACTTC
v_gene: TRBV6-4; d_gene: TRBD2; abundance: .; j_gene: TRBJ2-3; CDR3aa: CASSVLAGGTDTQYF; CDR3nt: TGTGCCAGCAGTGTACTAGCGGGGGGCACAGATACGCAGTATTTT
v_gene: TRBV6-6; d_gene: .; abundance: .; j_gene: TRBJ1-5; CDR3aa: CASSPTNMEGSQPQHF; CDR3nt: TGTGCCAGCAGTCCTACTAACATGGAGGGGAGCCAGCCCCAGCATTTT
v_gene: TRBV6-5; d_gene: TRBD2; abundance: .; j_gene: TRBJ2-7; CDR3aa: CASSYWPSGSYEQYF; CDR3nt: TGTGCCAGCAGTTACTGGCCTAGCGGGAGTTACGAGCAGTACTTC
v_gene: TRBV4-1; d_gene: TRBD2; abundance: once; j_gene: TRBJ2-7; CDR3aa: CASSPLAGGPYEQYF; CDR3nt: TGCGCCAGCAGCCCCTTGGCGGGAGGCCCCTACGAGCAGTACTTC